Given below is one T cell receptor (beta chain) in context. Sequenced by immunoSEQ multiplex PCR; TCRdb stores in-frame clones only, minus some. The sample shows tens of thousands of clones, almost 85% of them seen only once. The sample is drawn from a study of cytomegalovirus exposure and HLA in healthy donors. CDR1 and CDR2 (germline): ENHRY, SYGVKD. Deletions cut 2 bases from V and 4 bases from J, with 9 bases between. The CDR3 sequence is 14 residues long. V gene TRBV10-3 combines with J gene TRBJ1-5; D gene unclear. The sequencing sample was made of PBMCs. This clonotype was obtained from a woman in her late teens or twenties in good health and CMV-seropositive. CDR3: CAISENPTNQPQHF. For the CDR3, the DNA is TGTGCCATCAGTGAGAACCCCACAAATCAGCCCCAGCATTTT.